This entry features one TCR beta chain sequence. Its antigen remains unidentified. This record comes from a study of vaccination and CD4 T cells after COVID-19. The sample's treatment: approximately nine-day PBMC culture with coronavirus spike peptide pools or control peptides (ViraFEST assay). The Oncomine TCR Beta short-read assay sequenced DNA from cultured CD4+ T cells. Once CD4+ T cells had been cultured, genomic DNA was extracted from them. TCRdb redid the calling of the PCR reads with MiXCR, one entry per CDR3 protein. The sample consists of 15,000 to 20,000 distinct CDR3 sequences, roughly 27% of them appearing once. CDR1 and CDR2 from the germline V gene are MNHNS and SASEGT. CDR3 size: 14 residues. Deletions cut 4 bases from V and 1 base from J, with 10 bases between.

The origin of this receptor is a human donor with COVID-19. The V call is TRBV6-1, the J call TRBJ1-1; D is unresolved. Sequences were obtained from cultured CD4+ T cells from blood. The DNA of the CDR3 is TGTGCCAGCAGTGCTAAAATCAAGAACACTGAAGCTTTCTTT. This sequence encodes CASSAKIKNTEAFF.